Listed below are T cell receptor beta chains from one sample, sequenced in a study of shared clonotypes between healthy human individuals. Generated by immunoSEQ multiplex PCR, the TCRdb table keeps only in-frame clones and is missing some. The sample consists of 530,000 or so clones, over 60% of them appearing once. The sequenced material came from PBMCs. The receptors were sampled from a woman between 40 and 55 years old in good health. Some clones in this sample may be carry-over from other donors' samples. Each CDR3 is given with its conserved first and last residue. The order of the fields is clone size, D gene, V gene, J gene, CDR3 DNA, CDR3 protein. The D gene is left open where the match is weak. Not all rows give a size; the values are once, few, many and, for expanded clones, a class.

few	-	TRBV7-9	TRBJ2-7	TGCGCCAGCAGCCAATTTGCGGGGCCCTACGAGCAGTACTTC	CASSQFAGPYEQYF
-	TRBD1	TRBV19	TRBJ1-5	TGTGCCAGTCACCGGACAGGGGGAATTCATAGCAATCAGCCCCAGCATTTT	CASHRTGGIHSNQPQHF
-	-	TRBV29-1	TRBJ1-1	TGCAGCGTTGGGACTAACACTGAAGCTTTCTTT	CSVGTNTEAFF
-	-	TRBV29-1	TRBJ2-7	TGCAGCGTTGGGCGGCTGGGTTACGAGCAGTACTTC	CSVGRLGYEQYF
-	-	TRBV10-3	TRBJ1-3	TGTGCCATCAGTGAGTCAGGAGGGAATGGAAACACCATATATTTT	CAISESGGNGNTIYF
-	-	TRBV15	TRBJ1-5	TGTGCCACCAGCAGAGCAGGAGGGGGCAATCAGCCCCAGCATTTT	CATSRAGGGNQPQHF
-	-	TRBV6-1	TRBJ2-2	TGTGCCAGCAGTTCCCGATCCTCCATCACCGGGGAGCTGTTTTTT	CASSSRSSITGELFF
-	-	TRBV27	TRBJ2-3	TGTGCCAGCAGTGAGGACATATACACAGATACGCAGTATTTT	CASSEDIYTDTQYF
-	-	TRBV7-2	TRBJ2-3	TGTGCCAGCAGCTTGTCAGATACGCAGTATTTT	CASSLSDTQYF
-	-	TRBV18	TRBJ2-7	TGTGCCAGCTCACCGGGGGCCCGCTACGAGCAGTACTTC	CASSPGARYEQYF
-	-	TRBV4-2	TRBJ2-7	TGTGCCAGCAGCCCGAACCGTGCTCGCTACGAGCAGTACTTC	CASSPNRARYEQYF
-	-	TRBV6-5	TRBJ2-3	TGTGCCAGCGGGGCGATCTCGGGCACAGATACGCAGTATTTT	CASGAISGTDTQYF
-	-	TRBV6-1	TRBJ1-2	TGTGCCAGCATACCCAGGAGCGACTATGGCTACACCTTC	CASIPRSDYGYTF
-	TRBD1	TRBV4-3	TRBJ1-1	TGCGCCAGCAGCCAGACAGGGTCCCCTGAAGCTTTCTTT	CASSQTGSPEAFF
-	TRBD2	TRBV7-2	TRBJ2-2	TGTGCCAGCAGCCCCCTAGCGGGAGTTGTCGGGGAGCTGTTTTTT	CASSPLAGVVGELFF
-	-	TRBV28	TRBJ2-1	TGTGCCAGCCTAGCGTACAATGAGCAGTTCTTC	CASLAYNEQFF
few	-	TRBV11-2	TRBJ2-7	TGTGCCAGCAGCCTACAGGGTTCCTACGAGCAGTACTTC	CASSLQGSYEQYF
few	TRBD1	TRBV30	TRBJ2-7	TGTGCCTGGAGGGGGGGACAGGGATTAAGGTACGAGCAGTACTTC	CAWRGGQGLRYEQYF
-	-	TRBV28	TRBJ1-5	TGTGCCAGCAGTCTTCAAGACAATCAGCCCCAGCATTTT	CASSLQDNQPQHF
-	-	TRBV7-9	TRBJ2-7	TGTGCCAGCAGCCACAGCGGTGGGGTCGCCTACGAGCAGTACTTC	CASSHSGGVAYEQYF
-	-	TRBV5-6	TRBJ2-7	TGTGCCAGCAGCGACAATGTGGTGGACTACGAGCAGTACTTC	CASSDNVVDYEQYF
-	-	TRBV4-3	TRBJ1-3	TGCGCCAGCAGCCAAGGGCAGGGCACTGGAAACACCATATATTTT	CASSQGQGTGNTIYF
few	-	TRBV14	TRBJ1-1	TGTGCCAGCAGTTCCCCCTGGGGAACTGAAGCTTTCTTT	CASSSPWGTEAFF
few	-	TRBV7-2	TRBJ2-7	TGTGCCAGCAGCTTATTTGGGACTTCCTCCTACGAGCAGTACTTC	CASSLFGTSSYEQYF
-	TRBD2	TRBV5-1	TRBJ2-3	TGCGCCAGCAGCTTGGGGCTAGCGGGAGGTAGCACAGATACGCAGTATTTT	CASSLGLAGGSTDTQYF
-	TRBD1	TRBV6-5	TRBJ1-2	TGTGCCAGCAGAAGATGGGACAGGGGCTCTGGCTACACCTTC	CASRRWDRGSGYTF
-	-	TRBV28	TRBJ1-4	TGTGCCAGCACCTTCAGGGTGGGTGAAAAACTGTTTTTT	CASTFRVGEKLFF
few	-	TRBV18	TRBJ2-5	TGTGCCAGCTCACCACCGGAACGACAAGAGACCCAGTACTTC	CASSPPERQETQYF
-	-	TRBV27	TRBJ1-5	TGTGCCAGCAGTGCCTCGTACAATCAGCCCCAGCATTTT	CASSASYNQPQHF
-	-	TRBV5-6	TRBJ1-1	TGTGCCAGCAGCTTGCGAGGCGGGGTCGGCGCTTTCTTT	CASSLRGGVGAFF
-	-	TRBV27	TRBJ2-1	TGTGCCAGCAGTTTATTCGGGGGTCTAGGGCAGTTCTTC	CASSLFGGLGQFF
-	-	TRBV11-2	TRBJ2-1	TGTGCCAGCAGCTTAGGAGGAGGGCCGAGCTCCTACAATGAGCAGTTCTTC	CASSLGGGPSSYNEQFF
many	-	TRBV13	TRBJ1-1	TGTGCCAGCAGCTTAGATTTGAACACTGAAGCTTTCTTT	CASSLDLNTEAFF
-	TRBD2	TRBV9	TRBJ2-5	TGTGCCAGCAGCCGCGGGCTAGCGGACCAAGAGACCCAGTACTTC	CASSRGLADQETQYF
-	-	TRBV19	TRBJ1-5	TGTGCCAGTAGTATTGGGGGTAATCAGCCCCAGCATTTT	CASSIGGNQPQHF
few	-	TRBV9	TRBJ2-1	TGTGCCAGCAGCGGACGGACAGCCGAGAGGGATGAGCAGTTCTTC	CASSGRTAERDEQFF
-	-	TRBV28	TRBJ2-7	TGTGCCAGCAGTTCTGCCAGGGGGGGCTACGAGCAGTACTTC	CASSSARGGYEQYF
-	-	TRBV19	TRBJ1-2	TGTGCCAGTTCTGGACAGAACTATGGCTACACCTTC	CASSGQNYGYTF
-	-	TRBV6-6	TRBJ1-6	TGTGCCAGCAGTTACTCCCAGGGTGGGGAGTCACCCCTCCACTTT	CASSYSQGGESPLHF
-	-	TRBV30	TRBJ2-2	TGTGCCTGGAGTCCCCCCACCGGGGAGCTGTTTTTT	CAWSPPTGELFF
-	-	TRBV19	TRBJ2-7	TGTGCCAGTAGTATATACGGGAGCTCCTACGAGCAGTACTTC	CASSIYGSSYEQYF
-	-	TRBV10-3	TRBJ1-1	TGTGCCATCAGTGACCGAGGGGGGGGTATTGGTGAAGCTTTCTTT	CAISDRGGGIGEAFF
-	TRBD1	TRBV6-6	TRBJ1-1	TGTGCCAGCAGCTCATTAGGACAGGGGGCAAACACTGAAGCTTTCTTT	CASSSLGQGANTEAFF
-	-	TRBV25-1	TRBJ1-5	TGTGCCAGCCAGGGGTGGGGTACGGGGCAGCCCCAGCATTTT	CASQGWGTGQPQHF
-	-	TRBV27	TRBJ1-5	TGTGCCAGCAGTTTAGGGGGCTCTGGCAATCAGCCCCAGCATTTT	CASSLGGSGNQPQHF
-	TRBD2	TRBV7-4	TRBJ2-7	TGTGCCAGCAGCTTGTCTCAATGCGGGAGCCCCTACGAGCAGTACTTC	CASSLSQCGSPYEQYF
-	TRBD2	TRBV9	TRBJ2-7	TGTGCCAGCAGCCCCAGCGGGAAAAGCTCCTACGAGCAGTACTTC	CASSPSGKSSYEQYF
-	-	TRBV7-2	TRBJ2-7	TGTGCCAGCAGCTTAGTGCCGGAGATCTACGAGCAGTACTTC	CASSLVPEIYEQYF
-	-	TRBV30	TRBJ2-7	TGTGCCTGGAGACGGGGGCTGGTCCGGAACGAGCAGTACTTC	CAWRRGLVRNEQYF
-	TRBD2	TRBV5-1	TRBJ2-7	TGCGCCAGCTGGAGCGGGAGGGGAAACGAGCAGTACTTC	CASWSGRGNEQYF
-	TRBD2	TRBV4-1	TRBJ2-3	TGCGCCAGCAGCCAACTAGCGGGAGGGTCAGATACGCAGTATTTT	CASSQLAGGSDTQYF
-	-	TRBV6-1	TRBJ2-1	TGTGCCAGCAGTTTTCTGTATGAGCAGTTCTTC	CASSFLYEQFF
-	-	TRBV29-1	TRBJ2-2	TGCAGCGTTGGGGTAACGCGGGACACCGGGGAGCTGTTTTTT	CSVGVTRDTGELFF
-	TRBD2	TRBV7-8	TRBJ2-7	TGTGCCAGCAGCCCCCGACAAAGCGGGGGCTACGAGCAGTACTTC	CASSPRQSGGYEQYF
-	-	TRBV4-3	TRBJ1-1	TGCGCCAGCAGCCAAGATTGGGGGAACACTGAAGCTTTCTTT	CASSQDWGNTEAFF
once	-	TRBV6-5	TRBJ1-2	TGTGCCAGCAGTCCGGGGGCGGGGGGCTACACCTTC	CASSPGAGGYTF
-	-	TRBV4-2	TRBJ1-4	TGTGCCAGCAGCCAAGAGCAACGGGAAAAACTGTTTTTT	CASSQEQREKLFF